This entry describes one T cell receptor beta chain. Its antigen is currently unknown. Produced via immunoSEQ multiplex PCR; TCRdb's table is partial and in-frame only. The table shows 160,000 or so clones, with approximately 80% occurring only once. The sample is drawn from a study of cytomegalovirus exposure and HLA in healthy donors. Findings of the study overall: In the roughly 120 validation repertoires, a later analysis found that first-cohort TCR clusters tended to co-occur.

The CDR3 totals 16 residues. The V and J ends lost 2 bases and 0 bases respectively, with 13 bases between them. From germline, CDR1 is MNHEY and CDR2 SMNVEV (reference sequence). The V call is TRBV27, the J call TRBJ1-1; tentative D call: TRBD1 (5 bases). Material for sequencing was PBMCs. This sequence was found in a man aged 30 to 39 in good health and CMV-seropositive. The CDR3 nucleotides read TGTGCCAGCAGTTTAGGGGGGGAGGTCATGAACACTGAAGCTTTCTTT. Translating it yields CASSLGGEVMNTEAFF.